Listed here is a single T cell receptor (beta chain). This sample is part of a study of T cells in Graves' hyperthyroidism and ophthalmopathy. In the study overall: Peripheral blood draws took place at initial diagnosis, ahead of any treatment.

Trimming shortened V by 5 bases and J by 3 bases, and 8 bases separated the two germline ends. CDR1 and CDR2 from the germline V gene are GTSNPN and SVGIG (reference sequence). The CDR3 runs to 11 residues. There were TCR beta CDR3 regions amplified from RNA transcripts. TCR CDR3 regions were first amplified by RT-PCR with HTBI primers. TCRdb itself ran the multiplex PCR reads through MiXCR, one entry per CDR3 protein. The sample includes roughly 740,000 distinct CDR3 sequences, about 16% seen only once; the top ten take around 7.7%. Fresh 10 ml peripheral blood yielded PBMCs. This TCR was recovered from a man aged 18 to 35 with Graves' hyperthyroidism. The sequenced sample was blood. The chain has TRBV30 and TRBJ2-7; weak D call: TRBD2 (5 bases). CDR3 sequence: CAWDRGYEQYF. CDR3 nucleotides: TGTGCCTGGGATCGGGGCTACGAGCAGTACTTC.